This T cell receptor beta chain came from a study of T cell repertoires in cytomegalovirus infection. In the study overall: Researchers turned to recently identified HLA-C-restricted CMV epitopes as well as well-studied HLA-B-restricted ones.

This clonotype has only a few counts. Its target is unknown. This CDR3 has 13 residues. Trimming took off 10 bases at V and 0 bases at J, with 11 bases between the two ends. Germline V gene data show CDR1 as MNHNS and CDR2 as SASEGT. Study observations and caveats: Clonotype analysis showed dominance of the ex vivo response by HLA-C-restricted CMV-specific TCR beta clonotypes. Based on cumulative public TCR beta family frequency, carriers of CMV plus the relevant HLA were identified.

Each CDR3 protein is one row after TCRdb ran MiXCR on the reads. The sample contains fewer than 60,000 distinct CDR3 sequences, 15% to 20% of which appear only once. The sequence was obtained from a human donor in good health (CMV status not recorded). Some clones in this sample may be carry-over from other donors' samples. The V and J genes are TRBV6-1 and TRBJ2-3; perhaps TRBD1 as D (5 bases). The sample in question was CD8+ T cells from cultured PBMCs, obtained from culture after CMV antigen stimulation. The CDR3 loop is CATLPGSTDTQYF. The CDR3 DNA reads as TGTGCCACCCTGCCAGGGAGCACAGATACGCAGTATTTT.